This TCR beta chain appears in the sequencing data of a study of T cells in Graves' hyperthyroidism and ophthalmopathy. RNA transcripts were the template for amplifying TCR beta CDR3 regions. HTBI primers were used for first-round RT-PCR of the TCR CDR3. TCRdb ran MiXCR on the multiplex PCR reads and lists one entry per CDR3 protein. Of fewer than 400,000 distinct CDR3 sequences listed, about 14% were seen once; the top ten hold under 30%. Germline CDR1 is MNHNS and CDR2 is SASEGT. Trimming stripped 7 bases from V and 4 bases from J, with 14 bases between. There are 15 residues in the CDR3. This TCR was sampled from a man aged 50 or older with Graves' ophthalmopathy. The chain recombines TRBV6-1 with TRBJ1-6; D is possibly TRBD1 (5 bases). The source material was blood. The CDR3 nucleotides read TGTGCCAGCAAAGGGGCAGAAATATATAATTCACCCCTCCACTTT. As protein: CASKGAEIYNSPLHF.